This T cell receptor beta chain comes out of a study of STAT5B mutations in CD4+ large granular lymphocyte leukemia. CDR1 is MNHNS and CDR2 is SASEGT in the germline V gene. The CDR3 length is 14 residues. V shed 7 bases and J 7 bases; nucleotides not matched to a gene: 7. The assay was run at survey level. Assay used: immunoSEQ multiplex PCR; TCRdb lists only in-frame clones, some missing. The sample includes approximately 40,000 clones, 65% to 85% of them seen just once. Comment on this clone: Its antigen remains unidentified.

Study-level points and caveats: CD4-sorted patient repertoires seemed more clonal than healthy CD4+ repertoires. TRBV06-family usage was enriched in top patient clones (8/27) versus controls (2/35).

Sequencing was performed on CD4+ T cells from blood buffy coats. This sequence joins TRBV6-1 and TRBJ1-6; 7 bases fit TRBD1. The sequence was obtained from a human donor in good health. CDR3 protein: CASTTRGLNSPLHF. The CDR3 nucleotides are TGTGCCAGCACCACTAGGGGGCTGAATTCACCCCTCCACTTT.